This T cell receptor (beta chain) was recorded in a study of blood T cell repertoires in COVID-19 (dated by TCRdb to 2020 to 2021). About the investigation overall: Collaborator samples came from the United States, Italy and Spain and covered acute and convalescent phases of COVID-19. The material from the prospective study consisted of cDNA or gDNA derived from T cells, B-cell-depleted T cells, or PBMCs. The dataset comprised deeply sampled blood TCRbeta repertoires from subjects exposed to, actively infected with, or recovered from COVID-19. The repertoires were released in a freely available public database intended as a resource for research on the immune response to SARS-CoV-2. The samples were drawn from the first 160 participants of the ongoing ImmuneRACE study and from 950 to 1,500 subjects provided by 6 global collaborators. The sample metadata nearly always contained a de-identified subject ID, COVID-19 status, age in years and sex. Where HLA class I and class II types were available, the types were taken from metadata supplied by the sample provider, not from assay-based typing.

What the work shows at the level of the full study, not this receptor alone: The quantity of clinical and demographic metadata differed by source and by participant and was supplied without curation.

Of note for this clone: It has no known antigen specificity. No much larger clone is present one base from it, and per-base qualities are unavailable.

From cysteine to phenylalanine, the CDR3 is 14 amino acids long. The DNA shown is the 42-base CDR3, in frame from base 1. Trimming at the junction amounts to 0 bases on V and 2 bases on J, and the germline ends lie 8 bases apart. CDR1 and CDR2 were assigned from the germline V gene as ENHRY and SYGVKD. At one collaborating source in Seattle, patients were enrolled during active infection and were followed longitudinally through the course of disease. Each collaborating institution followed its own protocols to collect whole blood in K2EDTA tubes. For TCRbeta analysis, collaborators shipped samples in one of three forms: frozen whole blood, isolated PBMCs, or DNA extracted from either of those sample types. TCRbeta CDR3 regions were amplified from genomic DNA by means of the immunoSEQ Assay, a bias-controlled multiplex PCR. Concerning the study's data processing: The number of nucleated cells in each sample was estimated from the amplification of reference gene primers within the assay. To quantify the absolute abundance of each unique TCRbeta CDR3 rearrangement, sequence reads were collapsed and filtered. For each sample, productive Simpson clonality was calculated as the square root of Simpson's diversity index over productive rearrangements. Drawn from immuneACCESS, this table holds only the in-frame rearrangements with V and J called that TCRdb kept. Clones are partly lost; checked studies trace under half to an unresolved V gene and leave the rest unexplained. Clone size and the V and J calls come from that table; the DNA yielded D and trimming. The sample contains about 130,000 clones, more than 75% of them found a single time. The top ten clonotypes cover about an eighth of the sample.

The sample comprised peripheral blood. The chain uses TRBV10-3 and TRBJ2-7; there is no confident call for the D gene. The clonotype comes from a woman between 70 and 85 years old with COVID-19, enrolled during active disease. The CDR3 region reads CAISESTRTYEQYF. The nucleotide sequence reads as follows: TGTGCCATCAGTGAGTCGACAAGAACCTACGAGCAGTACTTC.